A selection of T cell receptor beta chains follows, all from one sample in a study of cytomegalovirus exposure and HLA in healthy donors. Libraries were prepared by immunoSEQ multiplex PCR; TCRdb keeps only in-frame clonotypes and omits some of them. Among some 130,000 clones listed, approximately 83% were seen once. Sequencing used PBMCs. These receptor sequences come from a man in his forties in good health and CMV-seronegative. Each CDR3 is given with its conserved first and last residue. Each record gives: D gene, clone size, J gene, V gene, CDR3 DNA, CDR3 protein. The D gene is left open where the match is weak. Rows give clone size only sometimes, using once, few, many, or a class for an expanded clone.

-,once,TRBJ1-2,TRBV10-3,TGTGCCATCAACCCGGGTGGAATCGGCTATGGCTACACCTTC,CAINPGGIGYGYTF
-,-,TRBJ1-1,TRBV28,TGTGCCAGCAGTTATCTCGGTGAAGCTTTCTTT,CASSYLGEAFF
-,-,TRBJ2-7,TRBV5-1,TGCGCCAGCAGCCCGGCCATGCGGCGGGATGCCTACGAGCAGTACTTC,CASSPAMRRDAYEQYF
-,-,TRBJ2-3,TRBV5-8,TGTGCCAGCAGCTTGGGCCAAGTCGAGGGGGAGCAGTATTTT,CASSLGQVEGEQYF
TRBD1,few,TRBJ2-2,TRBV2,TGTGCCAGCAGTGGTCAGGGGGTCGGCGGGGAGCTGTTTTTT,CASSGQGVGGELFF
-,-,TRBJ1-2,TRBV11-3,TGTGCCAGCAGCTTAGAGGCAGGGTATGGCTACACCTTC,CASSLEAGYGYTF
TRBD2,-,TRBJ2-1,TRBV18,TGTGCCAGCTCAACCTCGACTAGCGTAGAGCAGTTCTTC,CASSTSTSVEQFF
TRBD1,-,TRBJ2-5,TRBV2,TGTGCCAGCAGTGGGGAGGGGACAGGGAGGGAGACCCAGTACTTC,CASSGEGTGRETQYF
TRBD2,-,TRBJ2-5,TRBV7-2,TGTGCCAGCAGCTTATACCCGGTAGGGACTAGCCCAGAGACCCAGTACTTC,CASSLYPVGTSPETQYF
-,once,TRBJ2-1,TRBV29-1,TGCAGCGTTGAACTTGCGGGACGAACTGAGCAGTTCTTC,CSVELAGRTEQFF
-,-,TRBJ2-1,TRBV7-2,TGTGCCAGCAGCTTATGGGCAGGGGTCTACAATGAGCAGTTCTTC,CASSLWAGVYNEQFF
TRBD1,-,TRBJ2-5,TRBV30,TGTGCCTGGAGTAGACAGGGGGCTGATGAGACCCAGTACTTC,CAWSRQGADETQYF
-,-,TRBJ1-2,TRBV28,TGTGCCAGCAGTTTCTCAGATTATGGCTACACCTTC,CASSFSDYGYTF
TRBD1,-,TRBJ1-2,TRBV6-5,TGTGCCAGCAGTCCTGGGACAGCTAACTATGGCTACACCTTC,CASSPGTANYGYTF
TRBD1,-,TRBJ1-6,TRBV28,TGTGCCGCGCTCGGGACAGGGGATTCACCCCTCCACTTT,CAALGTGDSPLHF
TRBD1,-,TRBJ1-1,TRBV29-1,TGCAGCGTTGAGGGACAGGGAGCTTTCTTT,CSVEGQGAFF
-,few,TRBJ1-5,TRBV5-5,TGTGCCAGCAGCTCGGGTTTCAATCAGCCCCAGCATTTT,CASSSGFNQPQHF
TRBD2,-,TRBJ2-7,TRBV19,TGTGCCAGTAGTCCCCTGATGGCGGGAGGATCCTACGAGCAGTACTTC,CASSPLMAGGSYEQYF
-,-,TRBJ1-6,TRBV9,TGTGCCAGCAGTAAACACTCCGGGTCTTCAAGCTCACCCCTCCACTTT,CASSKHSGSSSSPLHF
-,-,TRBJ2-6,TRBV5-4,TGTGCCAGCAGCTTGGGCGGGCCAACTGGGGCCAACGTCCTGACTTTC,CASSLGGPTGANVLTF
TRBD1,-,TRBJ1-3,TRBV25-1,TGTGCCAGCAGTGCCTTACAGGGGAGAGGAAACACCATATATTTT,CASSALQGRGNTIYF
-,-,TRBJ1-1,TRBV18,TGTGCCAGCTCACCACCGCCGGGGGACACTGAAGCTTTCTTT,CASSPPPGDTEAFF
-,once,TRBJ1-4,TRBV4-1,TGCGCCAGCAGCCAAGATGGGGCGGGGGTTAATGAAAAACTGTTTTTT,CASSQDGAGVNEKLFF
-,few,TRBJ2-1,TRBV11-1,TGTGCCAGCAGCTTAGAGCTGATACGCTCCTACAATGAGCAGTTCTTC,CASSLELIRSYNEQFF
TRBD2,-,TRBJ2-3,TRBV5-4,TGTGCCAGCAGCCTTCGACTAGCGGGAGACACAGATACGCAGTATTTT,CASSLRLAGDTDTQYF
-,-,TRBJ2-4,TRBV23-1,TGCGCCAGCAGTCAAGGTGGGGGGAAAGATGACAAAAACATTCAGTACTTC,CASSQGGGKDDKNIQYF
-,few,TRBJ1-2,TRBV27,TGTGCCAGCAGACGTGGGGCAGGGGCTAACTATGGCTACACCTTC,CASRRGAGANYGYTF
-,-,TRBJ1-1,TRBV7-9,TGTGCCAGCAGCAGCGGAAGGGCACCCCACACTGAAGCTTTCTTT,CASSSGRAPHTEAFF
-,few,TRBJ1-1,TRBV6-1,TGTGCCAGCAGTGCGAGGTCTAGCTCCCTGAACACTGAAGCTTTCTTT,CASSARSSSLNTEAFF
TRBD2,-,TRBJ2-1,TRBV7-2,TGTGCCAGCAGCTTAGGGGGACTAGCCGCTGGCAATGAGCAGTTCTTC,CASSLGGLAAGNEQFF
TRBD1,-,TRBJ1-1,TRBV13,TGTGCCAGCAGCTTAGGACCCCTCGGGGTGTCCGGACAGGGAAACACTGAAGCTTTCTTT,CASSLGPLGVSGQGNTEAFF
TRBD2,-,TRBJ2-5,TRBV5-1,TGCGCCAGCAGCTTGTCGGTAGCGGGGGGGCAAGAGACCCAGTACTTC,CASSLSVAGGQETQYF
-,-,TRBJ1-4,TRBV25-1,TGTGCCAGCAGTGAATATAGTGTTGGGGGCCTTGAAAAACTGTTTTTT,CASSEYSVGGLEKLFF
-,-,TRBJ2-7,TRBV30,TGTGCCTGGAGTGCCTACTCGGAGCAGTACTTC,CAWSAYSEQYF
-,-,TRBJ1-2,TRBV7-9,TGTGCCAGCATCCACACCCGGGGGGAGACTAACTATGGCTACACCTTC,CASIHTRGETNYGYTF
-,-,TRBJ1-1,TRBV29-1,TGCAGCGTTGGGGGGGGTGACACTGAAGCTTTCTTT,CSVGGGDTEAFF
-,-,TRBJ2-1,TRBV9,TGTGCCAGCAGCGTACAGGGTTTAGTCTACAATGAGCAGTTCTTC,CASSVQGLVYNEQFF
TRBD1,few,TRBJ2-3,TRBV29-1,TGCAGCTCCTTGGACAGGGCGACCACAGATACGCAGTATTTT,CSSLDRATTDTQYF
TRBD2,-,TRBJ2-7,TRBV5-4,TGTGCCAGCAGCACTACTAGCGGTCCCTCCTACGAGCAGTACTTC,CASSTTSGPSYEQYF
-,-,TRBJ2-1,TRBV5-8,TGTGCCAGCAGCTTGGGGCCGGGACTCGGTTACAATGAGCAGTTCTTC,CASSLGPGLGYNEQFF
-,few,TRBJ2-7,TRBV7-3,TGTGCCAGCAGCTTAGGGGGAGGATTTAGCACCTACGAGCAGTACTTC,CASSLGGGFSTYEQYF
-,-,TRBJ2-3,TRBV29-1,TGCAGCGTTGACCCCTGGAGGCGCCTCCCAGATACGCAGTATTTT,CSVDPWRRLPDTQYF
-,once,TRBJ2-7,TRBV28,TGTGCCAGCAGTTTGGGAGGGGGCGAGCAGTACTTC,CASSLGGGEQYF
TRBD2,-,TRBJ2-5,TRBV11-1,TGTGCCAGCAGCCTCGGACTAGCGGGGGGTCCAAAGACCCAGTACTTC,CASSLGLAGGPKTQYF
TRBD2,once,TRBJ2-1,TRBV4-2,TGTGCCAGCAGCCAAGTCGGACTAGCGGGAGATGAGCAGTTCTTC,CASSQVGLAGDEQFF
TRBD1,-,TRBJ1-1,TRBV4-1,TGCGCCAGCAGCCAGGTCAGGGGGCCCGCTGAAGCTTTCTTT,CASSQVRGPAEAFF
-,-,TRBJ1-1,TRBV7-9,TGTGCCACACGGGGTAGCACTGAAGCTTTCTTT,CATRGSTEAFF
-,-,TRBJ1-4,TRBV28,TGTGCCAGCAGTTTCGAATCCGGAGGCCCGGATGGTGAAAAACTGTTTTTT,CASSFESGGPDGEKLFF
TRBD2,-,TRBJ2-7,TRBV7-2,TGTGCCAGCAGCAGGACGGGGGGACCGGGCGAGCAGTACTTC,CASSRTGGPGEQYF
TRBD2,-,TRBJ2-1,TRBV29-1,TGCAGCGTTGAGGGTACGGGACTAGCGGGGGGCGATGAGCAGTTCTTC,CSVEGTGLAGGDEQFF
-,-,TRBJ2-3,TRBV7-3,TGTGCCAGCGGCCTGGACAGTAGCACAGATACGCAGTATTTT,CASGLDSSTDTQYF
TRBD1,medium-sized,TRBJ2-5,TRBV5-6,TGTGCCAGCAGCTCTCGACAGGGGGCACGGGAGACCCAGTACTTC,CASSSRQGARETQYF
-,-,TRBJ2-3,TRBV6-5,TGTGCCAGCAGTTACAGTCCAGGCACAGATACGCAGTATTTT,CASSYSPGTDTQYF